The 8 T cell receptor beta chains given below trace back to one sample, sequenced in a study of cytomegalovirus exposure and HLA in healthy donors. The PCR ran on 60 Vbeta and 13 Jbeta primers. TCRdb's table, derived via immunoSEQ multiplex PCR, lists solely in-frame clones and lacks some. Counted here are over 130,000 clones, about 84% occurring once; the ten biggest clones make up 2% to 3%. The sample comprised PBMCs. The receptor set was obtained from a man aged 45 to 65 in good health and CMV-seronegative.

V is TRBV15 and J is TRBJ2-7; TRBD2 matches at 10 bases. This CDR3 has 17 amino acids. The ends lost 5 bases at V and 6 bases at J; junction bases unmatched: 16. Germline CDR1 LNHNV, CDR2 YYDKDF (reference sequence). Here the CDR3 reads CATSPSPTSGPIAEQYF. The DNA of the CDR3 is TGTGCCACCAGCCCCTCCCCGACTAGCGGGCCCATTGCCGAGCAGTACTTC.

This rearrangement joins TRBV29-1 to TRBJ2-5; 8 bases agree with TRBD1. Looked up from germline, CDR1 is SQVTM and CDR2 is ANQGSEA. This CDR3 comprises 14 residues. V gave up 6 bases and J gave up 3 bases; unmatched junction bases: 9. Written as DNA, the CDR3 is TGCAGCGTGCGAACCCGGACAGGGAAAGAGACCCAGTACTTC. Its protein product is CSVRTRTGKETQYF.

This chain joins TRBV7-2 and TRBJ2-1, with D perhaps TRBD1 (5 bases). Trimming took off 4 bases at V and 14 bases at J, with 15 bases between the two ends. The CDR3 contains 12 residues. CDR1 and CDR2 (germline): SGHTA, FQGNSA. CDR3 residues: CASSSPPGKEFF. CDR3 nucleotides: TGTGCCAGCAGCTCCCCTCCAGGGAAGGAGTTCTTC. Complete variable domain (other parts from reference TRBV7-2 and TRBJ2-1): GAGVSQSPSNKVTEKGKDVELRCDPISGHTALYWYRQSLGQGLEFLIYFQGNSAPDKSGLPSDRFSAERTGGSVSTLTIQRTQQEDSAVYLCASSSPPGKEFFGPGTRLTVL.

The chain employs TRBV28 and TRBJ1-5; 8 bases fit TRBD1. The V gene's germline CDR1 is MDHEN and CDR2 SYDVKM. There are 16 residues in the CDR3. Trimming at V came to 7 bases and at J to 3 bases, leaving 11 bases not matched to a gene. Written as DNA, the CDR3 is TGTGCCAGCATCTTGACCGGGACAGGCTTCAATCAGCCCCAGCATTTT. It is translated as CASILTGTGFNQPQHF.

In this sample, this clone turned up once. The chain joins TRBV11-2 to TRBJ2-7; no reliable D call. The CDR3 is made up of 15 amino acids. V was pared by 2 bases and J by 4 bases, with 15 bases between. Germline assignment: CDR1 SGHAT and CDR2 FQNNGV. The CDR3 sequence: CASSLNSNAPYEQYF. In DNA form, the CDR3 reads TGTGCCAGCAGCTTAAACAGCAACGCGCCTTACGAGCAGTACTTC.

J is TRBJ1-2 and V is TRBV30; 7 bases are a match to TRBD1. The CDR3 is 15 residues long. Losses at the gene ends were 3 bases for V and 4 bases for J; bases not matched to a gene: 11. Germline V gene sequence: CDR1 GTSNPN, CDR2 SVGIG (reference sequence). DNA for the CDR3: TGTGCCTGGAGCCATCGAGACAGGGAGTCCTATGGCTACACCTTC. Its translation: CAWSHRDRESYGYTF.

The V gene is TRBV6-6, the J gene TRBJ2-7; 10 bases match TRBD1. The CDR3 runs to 14 residues. V gave up 6 bases and J gave up 3 bases; unmatched junction bases: 5. Looked up from germline, CDR1 is MNHNY and CDR2 is SVGAGI (reference sequence). The CDR3 is CASRRDRGYYEQYF. The CDR3 nucleotides read TGTGCCAGCAGAAGGGACAGGGGTTACTACGAGCAGTACTTC.

The chain carries TRBV12-2 and TRBJ2-7; the D segment call TRBD1 is taken from the table without a DNA check. TRBV12-2 is a documented pseudogene. This CDR3 comprises 16 residues. The CDR3 region is CASRSNRGQGVYEQYF. The CDR3 bases are TGTGCAAGTCGCTCCAATCGAGGACAGGGTGTCTACGAGCAGTACTTC.